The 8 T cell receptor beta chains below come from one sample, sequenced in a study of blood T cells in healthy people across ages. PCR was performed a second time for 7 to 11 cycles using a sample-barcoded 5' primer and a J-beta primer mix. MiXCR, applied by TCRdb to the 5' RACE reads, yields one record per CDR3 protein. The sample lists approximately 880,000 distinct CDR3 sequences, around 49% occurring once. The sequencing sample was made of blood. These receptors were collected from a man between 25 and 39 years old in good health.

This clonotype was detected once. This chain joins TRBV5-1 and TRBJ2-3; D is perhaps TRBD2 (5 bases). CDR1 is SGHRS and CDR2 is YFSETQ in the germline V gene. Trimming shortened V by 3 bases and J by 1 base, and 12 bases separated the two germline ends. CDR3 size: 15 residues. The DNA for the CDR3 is TGCGCCAGCAGCTGGGGTGGGAGCGGCACAGATACGCAGTATTTT. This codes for CASSWGGSGTDTQYF.

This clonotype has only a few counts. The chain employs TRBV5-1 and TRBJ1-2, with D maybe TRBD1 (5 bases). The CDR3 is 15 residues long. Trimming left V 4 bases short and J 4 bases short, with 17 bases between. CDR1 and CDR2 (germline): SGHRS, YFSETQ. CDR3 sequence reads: CASSLSAGSGYGYTF. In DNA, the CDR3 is TGCGCCAGCAGCCTGAGTGCAGGGTCTGGCTATGGCTACACCTTC. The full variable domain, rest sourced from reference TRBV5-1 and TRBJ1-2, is KAGVTQTPRYLIKTRGQQVTLSCSPISGHRSVSWYQQTPGQGLQFLFEYFSETQRNKGNFPGRFSGRQFSNSRSEMNVSTLELGDSALYLCASSLSAGSGYGYTFGSGTRLTVV.

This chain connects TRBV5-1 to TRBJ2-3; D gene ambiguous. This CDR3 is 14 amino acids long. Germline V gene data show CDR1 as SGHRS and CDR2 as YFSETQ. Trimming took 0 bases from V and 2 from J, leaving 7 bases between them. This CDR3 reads CASSLDTITDTQYF. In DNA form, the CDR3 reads TGCGCCAGCAGCTTGGACACGATCACAGATACGCAGTATTTT.

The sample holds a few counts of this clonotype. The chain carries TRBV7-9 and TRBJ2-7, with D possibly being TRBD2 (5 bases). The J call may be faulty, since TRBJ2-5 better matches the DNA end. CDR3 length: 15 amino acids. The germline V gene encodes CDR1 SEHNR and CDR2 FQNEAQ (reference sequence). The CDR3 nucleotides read TGTGCCAGCAGCTTAACGGAAGGGAGCCAAGAGACCCAGTACTTC. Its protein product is CASSLTEGSQETQYF.

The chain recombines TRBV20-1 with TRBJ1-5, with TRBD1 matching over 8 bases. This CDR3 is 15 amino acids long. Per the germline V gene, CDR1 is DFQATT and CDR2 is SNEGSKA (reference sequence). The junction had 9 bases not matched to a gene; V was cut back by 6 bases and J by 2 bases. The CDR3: CSASQGAEGNQPQHF. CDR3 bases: TGCAGTGCGTCGCAGGGGGCGGAGGGCAATCAGCCCCAGCATTTT.

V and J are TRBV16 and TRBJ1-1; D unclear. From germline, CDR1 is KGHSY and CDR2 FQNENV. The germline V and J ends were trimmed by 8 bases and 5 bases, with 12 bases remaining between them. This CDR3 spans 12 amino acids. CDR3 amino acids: CASYEGRTEAFF. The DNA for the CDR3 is TGTGCCAGCTACGAGGGTAGGACTGAAGCTTTCTTT.

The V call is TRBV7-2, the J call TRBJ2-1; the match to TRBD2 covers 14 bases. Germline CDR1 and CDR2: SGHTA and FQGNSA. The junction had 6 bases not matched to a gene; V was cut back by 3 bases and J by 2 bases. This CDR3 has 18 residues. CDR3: CASSLTSGGAIPYNEQFF. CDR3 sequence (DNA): TGTGCCAGCAGCTTGACTAGCGGGGGGGCGATCCCCTACAATGAGCAGTTCTTC.

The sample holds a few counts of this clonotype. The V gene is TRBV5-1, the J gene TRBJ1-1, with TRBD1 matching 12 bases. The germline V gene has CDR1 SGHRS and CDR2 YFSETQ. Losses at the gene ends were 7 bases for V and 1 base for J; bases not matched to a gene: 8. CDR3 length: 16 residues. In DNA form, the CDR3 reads TGCGCCAGCGGAGGCGGGACAGGGGGCACGAACACTGAAGCTTTCTTT. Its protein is CASGGGTGGTNTEAFF.